This is a list of T cell receptor beta chains from one sample in a study of cytomegalovirus exposure and HLA in healthy donors. Sequencing used immunoSEQ multiplex PCR; TCRdb keeps in-frame clones, though not all of them. The sample includes some 150,000 clones, about 71% of them seen just once. Sequenced material: PBMCs. Receptors were obtained from a woman aged 30 to 39 in good health and CMV-seronegative. Each CDR3 is given without its conserved first and last residue. Clone size, where shown, is once, few, many, or a class for clones that have expanded.

TRBV11-1,TRBJ2-7,.,ASSLWTSGDEQY
TRBV28,TRBJ2-7,once,ASSRGAGRQY
TRBV29-1,TRBJ2-6,.,SATGGAGANVLT
TRBV5-6,TRBJ2-7,.,ASSFGAGEYEQY
TRBV10-3,TRBJ1-2,.,AITEQNYGYT
TRBV28,TRBJ2-5,once,ASSPSLAGDETQY
TRBV25-1,TRBJ2-2,few,ASSSKLGRTRLTGELF
TRBV19,TRBJ2-7,once,ASSERVSYEQY
TRBV4-2,TRBJ2-3,.,ASSQDAGGDTQY
TRBV28,TRBJ1-4,.,ASSSSPGGRLF
TRBV6-8,TRBJ2-2,.,ASSPARGHGELF
TRBV30,TRBJ1-5,.,AWSAGGQPQH
TRBV14,TRBJ1-2,.,ASWRWNYGYP
TRBV11-3,TRBJ2-2,.,ASSPSEAGELF
TRBV2,TRBJ2-7,.,ASTKGTVYEQY
TRBV28,TRBJ2-3,.,ASSPGTSGISTDTQY
TRBV15,TRBJ1-5,.,ATSSDRHSNQPQH
TRBV5-1,TRBJ2-3,.,ASTGGLALSTDTQY
TRBV11-3,TRBJ2-1,.,ASSLPGGYNEQF
TRBV7-6,TRBJ1-5,.,ASSFGGNQPQH
TRBV5-6,TRBJ2-1,few,ASSTDRASYNEQF
TRBV7-9,TRBJ2-2,.,ASSLLATILSGELF
TRBV4-2,TRBJ1-6,.,ASSPGGAESPLH
TRBV6-5,TRBJ2-7,.,ASSPGLAGIYEQY
TRBV9,TRBJ2-2,.,ASTTFAGLNTGELF
TRBV27,TRBJ1-5,few,ASGGGNQPQH
TRBV14,TRBJ2-1,.,ASSKGGSGRNNEQF
TRBV5-6,TRBJ2-5,.,ASSLTGDPQETQY
TRBV29-1,TRBJ2-3,few,SLGGTDTQY
TRBV9,TRBJ1-1,.,ASSVAGAAHNTEAF
TRBV11-2,TRBJ1-1,.,ASSFRGEYTEAF
TRBV7-2,TRBJ1-2,.,ASSLIGLGNYGYT
TRBV6-5,TRBJ1-1,once,ASSNTPGSTEAF
TRBV29-1,TRBJ2-1,.,SVEYGSLTYNEQF
TRBV7-6,TRBJ1-4,.,ASSSWTGNEKLF
TRBV27,TRBJ2-7,.,ASSFRDRDEQY
TRBV6-1,TRBJ2-2,.,ATFHGDFYTGELF
TRBV5-1,TRBJ1-2,.,ASSLDSVYRLGYT
TRBV27,TRBJ1-1,.,ASSLIGGTMNTEAF
TRBV27,TRBJ1-1,.,ASSLTNRNTEAF
TRBV2,TRBJ2-1,many,ASRLAGNNEQF
TRBV9,.,.,ASSVLAGSYEQY
TRBV15,TRBJ1-4,few,ATSRDIVPGLF
TRBV9,TRBJ1-4,few,ASSSRDRADEKLF
TRBV28,TRBJ2-7,few,ASRPGGPYEQY
TRBV6-5,.,.,ASNTGTSYEQY
TRBV28,TRBJ2-1,few,ASSPHGLAYNEQF
TRBV18,TRBJ2-3,.,ASSPRDRHTDTQY
TRBV30,TRBJ2-2,.,AWSPGLAGVMSGELF
TRBV4-2,TRBJ2-3,.,ASRQGGAADTQY
TRBV11-2,TRBJ1-1,few,ASTRTEKNTEAF